One and the same sample provided the 16 T cell receptor beta chains below, sequenced in a study of identical twins (dated by TCRdb to about 2016). Libraries came from 5' RACE. The instrument was an Illumina HiSeq 2000. The public reads were quality trimmed at Q25 with fastp and then assembled into clones with MiXCR by TCRdb, keeping productive beta chains. One record per CDR3 amino acid sequence lists the most common genes and DNA. Here the sample has 200,000 to 250,000 distinct CDR3 sequences; about 7.3% occur a single time. Of the sample, under 4% is held by the ten largest clones. This sample also appeared in a second study, on yellow fever vaccine responses in identical twins.

The sample consisted of memory (CD45RO+) T cells sorted from blood. The sample's cell subset or site label, decoded: CD45RO+ enriched T cells. The receptors were gathered from a woman aged 18 to 35 in good health.

In its sample, this clonotype was seen many times. The chain recombines TRBV27 with TRBJ1-3; weak D call: TRBD1 (5 bases). The CDR3 runs to 15 residues. The germline gives CDR1 MNHEY, CDR2 SMNVEV (reference sequence). Trimming shortened V by 5 bases and J by 0 bases, and 11 bases separated the two germline ends. The CDR3 DNA reads TGTGCCAGCAGTCCCACGGGGGACTCTGGAAACACCATATATTTT. It encodes CASSPTGDSGNTIYF.

This clonotype was observed a few times. The V call is TRBV5-8, the J call TRBJ2-2, with D hard to call. V gave up 5 bases and J gave up 6 bases, with 8 bases separating them. There are 12 residues in the CDR3. CDR1 and CDR2 from the germline V gene are SGHTS and YDEGEE. CDR3 amino acids: CASSQPPGELFF. CDR3 nucleotides: TGTGCCAGCAGTCAGCCCCCCGGGGAGCTGTTTTTT. The entire variable domain, with the rest obtained from reference TRBV5-8 and TRBJ2-2, is as follows: EAGVTQSPTHLIKTRGQQATLRCSPISGHTSVYWYQQALGLGLQFLLWYDEGEERNRGNFPPRFSGRQFPNYSSELNVNALELEDSALYLCASSQPPGELFFGEGSRLTVL.

This clonotype was picked up many times. The chain carries TRBV2 and TRBJ2-2; D gene unclear. The CDR3 is 12 residues long. Trimming pared 6 bases from V and 1 base from J, leaving 3 bases between. Germline V gene data show CDR1 as SNHLY and CDR2 as FYNNEI. CDR3 sequence: CASRENTGELFF. In DNA form, the CDR3 reads TGTGCCAGCAGGGAGAACACCGGGGAGCTGTTTTTT.

This clonotype occurred a few times. The CDR3 DNA reads as TGTGCCAGCAGCTTATTTATGAGCGGGAGCAACAATGAGCAGTTCTTC. This translates into CASSLFMSGSNNEQFF. The V gene is TRBV7-2, the J gene TRBJ2-1, with 8 bases fitting TRBD2. The germline gives CDR1 SGHTA, CDR2 FQGNSA. The CDR3 spans 16 residues. J gave up 5 bases and V 2 bases, and 8 bases lay outside the gene matches.

The rearrangement joins TRBV7-7 to TRBJ1-1, with 7 nucleotides matching TRBD1. CDR3 size: 12 residues. The germline CDR1 and CDR2 sequences are SSHAT and FNYEAQ (reference sequence). V gave up 6 bases and J gave up 5 bases; unmatched junction bases: 3. The CDR3 bases are TGTGCCAGCAGAGTACAGGGGACTGAAGCTTTCTTT. It translates to CASRVQGTEAFF.

This chain links TRBV23-1 with TRBJ1-1, with TRBD1 matching 8 bases. TRBV23-1 is known as an ORF, though its function is uncertain. The CDR3 length is 15 residues. With V trimmed by 0 bases and J by 0 bases, 0 bases remained unmatched. This CDR3 reads CASSQSDRVNTEAFF. The CDR3 coding sequence is TGCGCCAGCAGTCAATCGGACAGGGTGAACACTGAAGCTTTCTTT.

Ten or more counts support this clonotype. The chain links TRBV20-1 to TRBJ2-3; TRBD1 is a possible D gene (6 bases). This CDR3 has 13 residues. The germline gives CDR1 DFQATT, CDR2 SNEGSKA (reference sequence). V was shortened by 6 bases and J by 1 base, with 11 bases between the two germline ends. CDR3 coding DNA: TGCAGTGCAGGCGGACAGCGCACAGATACGCAGTATTTT. Translating gives CSAGGQRTDTQYF.

This clonotype occurred many times. The chain uses TRBV12-3 or TRBV12-4 and TRBJ1-1; D is uncertain. CDR3 size: 13 residues. Trimming took 3 bases from V and 1 from J, leaving 6 bases between them. The CDR3 bases are TGTGCCAGCAGTTTGGCAGAGAACACTGAAGCTTTCTTT. Amino acid sequence: CASSLAENTEAFF.

The sample holds a few counts of this clonotype. For the CDR3, the DNA is TGCGCCAGCAGTCCTCGACTAGCGGATTACAATGAGCAGTTCTTC. Its protein product is CASSPRLADYNEQFF. V is TRBV5-1 and J is TRBJ2-1; 9 nucleotides match TRBD2. This CDR3 region has 15 residues. Germline CDR1 reads SGHRS; CDR2 reads YFSETQ. J lost 4 bases, V lost 5 bases, and 7 bases had no gene match.

There are a few counts of this clonotype. This chain links TRBV7-9 with TRBJ2-1; tentatively, D is TRBD2 (6 bases). Per germline, CDR1 SEHNR and CDR2 FQNEAQ (reference sequence). Deletions cut 5 bases from V and 1 base from J, with 9 bases between. The CDR3 loop spans 14 amino acids. For the CDR3, the DNA is TGTGCCAGCAGCCAACGGGAGTCCTACAATGAGCAGTTCTTC. Amino acid sequence: CASSQRESYNEQFF. The whole variable domain, filled in from reference TRBV7-9 and TRBJ2-1, reads DTGVSQNPRHKITKRGQNVTFRCDPISEHNRLYWYRQTLGQGPEFLTYFQNEAQLEKSRLLSDRFSAERPKGSFSTLEIQRTEQGDSAMYLCASSQRESYNEQFFGPGTRLTVL.

The chain links TRBV6-1 to TRBJ1-2, with a possible D match to TRBD1 (6 bases). In germline, CDR1 is MNHNS, CDR2 SASEGT. V was cut by 1 base and J by 4 bases, with 13 bases left in between. The CDR3 has 15 amino acids. The chain's CDR3 is CASSEGQDGGYGYTF. The CDR3 bases are TGTGCCAGCAGTGAAGGACAGGACGGGGGCTATGGCTACACCTTC.

This clonotype was detected many times. The chain combines TRBV2 with TRBJ2-7; no reliable D call. The germline gives CDR1 SNHLY, CDR2 FYNNEI. With 5 bases removed from V and 7 bases from J, the gap between germline ends came to 18 bases. This CDR3 is built from 14 residues. The CDR3 DNA is TGTGCCAGCAGTTGGGCCCTGACGATGGGAGAGCAGTACTTC. It specifies CASSWALTMGEQYF.

The rearrangement links TRBV20-1 to TRBJ2-2; a possible D gene is TRBD2 (5 bases). Germline assignment: CDR1 DFQATT and CDR2 SNEGSKA (reference sequence). V lost 0 bases, J lost 6 bases, and 14 bases lay in between. The CDR3 is made up of 15 amino acids. The CDR3 DNA sequence: TGCAGTGCTAGAGATCGGCGCGGGTGGGCCGGGGAGCTGTTTTTT. Protein product: CSARDRRGWAGELFF.

This clonotype was counted between two and nine times. This chain uses TRBV20-1 with TRBJ2-1, with 9 bases lining up with TRBD2. This CDR3 is 17 amino acids long. V lost 2 bases, J lost 3 bases, and 11 bases stayed unmatched. The V gene's germline CDR1 is DFQATT and CDR2 SNEGSKA (reference sequence). This CDR3 reads CSARRVIAGALYNEQFF. CDR3 nucleotide sequence: TGCAGTGCTAGAAGGGTGATAGCGGGGGCCCTCTACAATGAGCAGTTCTTC.

This clonotype was seen ten or more times. V is TRBV3-1 and J is TRBJ1-4; 7 nucleotides align to TRBD1. The CDR3 spans 16 residues. The ends lost 4 bases at V and 6 bases at J; junction bases unmatched: 11. Germline-derived CDR1 and CDR2 are LGHDT and YNNKEL (reference sequence). CDR3 protein: CASSLNGQAGDEKLFF. The CDR3 nucleotides read TGTGCCAGCAGCCTAAACGGACAGGCGGGGGATGAAAAACTGTTTTTT.

The chain carries TRBV5-1 and TRBJ2-3, with D possibly matching TRBD1 (7 bases). Looked up from germline, CDR1 is SGHRS and CDR2 is YFSETQ. This CDR3 has 15 amino acids. Trimming left V 0 bases short and J 3 bases short, with 11 bases between. CDR3 nucleotide sequence: TGCGCCAGCAGCTTGGGCCAGGGGGGAACAGATACGCAGTATTTT. Translating gives CASSLGQGGTDTQYF. The whole variable domain, filled in from reference TRBV5-1 and TRBJ2-3, reads KAGVTQTPRYLIKTRGQQVTLSCSPISGHRSVSWYQQTPGQGLQFLFEYFSETQRNKGNFPGRFSGRQFSNSRSEMNVSTLELGDSALYLCASSLGQGGTDTQYFGPGTRLTVL.